This T cell receptor beta chain was retrieved from a study of blood T cell repertoires in COVID-19. About the research overall: There were acute and convalescent COVID-19 samples, and they came from the United States, Italy and Spain. Sample material is recorded as cDNA or gDNA derived from T cells, B-cell-depleted T cells, or PBMCs.

Between the trimmed V and J ends, which lost 1 base and 11 bases, there was a span of 14 bases. The CDR3 length is 12 residues. Germline V CDR1 and CDR2: SQVTM, ANQGSEA. In the source study's methods: Amplifying reference gene primers gave estimates of nucleated cell counts. TCRdb's table, derived via immunoSEQ multiplex PCR, lists solely in-frame clones and lacks some. V and J calls and clone size are as listed in that table; D and trimming were resolved from the DNA. This table has roughly 40,000 clones, roughly 80% appearing once. The rearrangement uses TRBV29-1 and TRBJ1-1; D call uncertain. This receptor was identified in a human donor with acute or convalescent COVID-19. The donor label of this sample is uncertain. Sequenced: peripheral blood. The CDR3 DNA sequence: TGCAGCGTTGAAGCGGCCGGGCGCGGGGCTTTCTTT. This encodes CSVEAAGRGAFF. Complete variable domain (other parts from reference TRBV29-1 and TRBJ1-1): SAVISQKPSRDICQRGTSLTIQCQVDSQVTMMFWYRQQPGQSLTLIATANQGSEATYESGFVIDKFPISRPNLTFSTLTVSNMSPEDSSIYLCSVEAAGRGAFFGQGTRLTVV.